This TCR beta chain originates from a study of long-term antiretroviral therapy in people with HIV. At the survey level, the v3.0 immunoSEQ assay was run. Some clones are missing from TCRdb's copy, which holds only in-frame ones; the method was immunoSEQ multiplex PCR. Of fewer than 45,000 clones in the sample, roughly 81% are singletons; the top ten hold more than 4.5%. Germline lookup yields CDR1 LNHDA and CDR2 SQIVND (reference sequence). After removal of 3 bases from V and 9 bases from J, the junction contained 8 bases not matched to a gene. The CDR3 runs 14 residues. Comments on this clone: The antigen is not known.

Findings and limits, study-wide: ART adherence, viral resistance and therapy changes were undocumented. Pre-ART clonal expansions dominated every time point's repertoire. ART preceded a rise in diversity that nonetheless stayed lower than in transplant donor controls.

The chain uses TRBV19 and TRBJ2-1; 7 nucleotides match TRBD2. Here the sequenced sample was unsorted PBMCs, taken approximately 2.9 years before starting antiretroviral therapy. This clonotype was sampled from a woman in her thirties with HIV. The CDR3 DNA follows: TGTGCCAGTAGTATCTCCCCGGGAGGAGGTGAGCAGTTCTTC. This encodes CASSISPGGGEQFF.